This is a list of T cell receptor beta chains from one sample in a study of T cells in localized non-small cell lung cancer. Assay used: immunoSEQ multiplex PCR; TCRdb lists only in-frame clones, some missing. The table includes 52,000 or so clones, around 80% detected once. Sequences were derived from peripheral blood mononuclear cells, sampled before any cancer treatment. The source is a man aged 35 to 70 with stage III lung adenocarcinoma. Both conserved end residues are part of each CDR3. A D gene is named only where the DNA matches it firmly. Some rows mark clone size as missing; the rest say once, few, many or name a class of expanded clone.

v_gene: TRBV7-9; d_gene: TRBD2; abundance: NA; j_gene: TRBJ2-5; CDR3aa: CASSSAGTSGPAGETQYF; CDR3nt: TGTGCCAGCAGCTCAGCCGGGACTAGCGGACCCGCGGGGGAGACCCAGTACTTC
v_gene: TRBV20-1; d_gene: NA; abundance: NA; j_gene: TRBJ1-2; CDR3aa: CSAELNTYYTF; CDR3nt: TGCAGTGCAGAATTAAACACATACTACACCTTC
v_gene: TRBV6-5; d_gene: NA; abundance: once; j_gene: TRBJ2-7; CDR3aa: CASSYAVEQYF; CDR3nt: TGTGCCAGCAGTTATGCGGTCGAGCAGTACTTC
v_gene: TRBV15; d_gene: TRBD1; abundance: NA; j_gene: TRBJ1-1; CDR3aa: CATSRDAGGNTEAFF; CDR3nt: TGTGCCACCAGCAGAGATGCAGGGGGGAACACTGAAGCTTTCTTT
v_gene: TRBV5-4; d_gene: NA; abundance: NA; j_gene: TRBJ2-7; CDR3aa: CASSLGQDGEQYF; CDR3nt: TGTGCCAGCAGCTTAGGGCAGGATGGCGAGCAGTACTTC
v_gene: TRBV19; d_gene: NA; abundance: NA; j_gene: TRBJ2-7; CDR3aa: CASSGQWTYEQYF; CDR3nt: TGTGCCAGTAGTGGGCAGTGGACCTACGAGCAGTACTTC
v_gene: TRBV7-6; d_gene: NA; abundance: NA; j_gene: TRBJ1-4; CDR3aa: CASSLGATPTNEKLFF; CDR3nt: TGTGCCAGCAGCTTAGGGGCCACCCCAACTAATGAAAAACTGTTTTTT
v_gene: TRBV7-9; d_gene: TRBD2; abundance: NA; j_gene: TRBJ2-7; CDR3aa: CASSLASGRAREQYF; CDR3nt: TGTGCCAGCAGCTTAGCTAGCGGGAGGGCCAGAGAGCAGTACTTC
v_gene: TRBV11-3; d_gene: TRBD1; abundance: NA; j_gene: TRBJ1-1; CDR3aa: CASSTSGQGNTEAFF; CDR3nt: TGTGCCAGCAGCACTAGCGGACAGGGGAACACTGAAGCTTTCTTT
v_gene: TRBV7-9; d_gene: NA; abundance: NA; j_gene: TRBJ2-1; CDR3aa: CASSQFPVNEQFF; CDR3nt: TGTGCCAGCAGTCAATTCCCGGTCAATGAGCAGTTCTTC
v_gene: TRBV19; d_gene: NA; abundance: once; j_gene: TRBJ1-5; CDR3aa: CASSRMDQPQHF; CDR3nt: TGTGCCAGTAGCAGAATGGATCAGCCCCAGCATTTT
v_gene: TRBV6-4; d_gene: NA; abundance: NA; j_gene: TRBJ2-2; CDR3aa: CASTRDRGGTGELFF; CDR3nt: TGTGCCAGCACCAGGGACCGCGGCGGGACTGGGGAGCTGTTTTTT
v_gene: TRBV4-3; d_gene: NA; abundance: once; j_gene: TRBJ1-6; CDR3aa: CASSQGEGGKPLHF; CDR3nt: TGCGCCAGCAGCCAAGGGGAAGGGGGGAAACCCCTCCACTTT
v_gene: TRBV19; d_gene: NA; abundance: NA; j_gene: TRBJ1-1; CDR3aa: CASSFGTSNTEAFF; CDR3nt: TGTGCCAGTAGTTTCGGGACATCGAACACTGAAGCTTTCTTT
v_gene: TRBV4-3; d_gene: NA; abundance: NA; j_gene: TRBJ2-3; CDR3aa: CASSHLLGTDTQYF; CDR3nt: TGCGCCAGCAGCCACCTCCTTGGCACAGATACGCAGTATTTT
v_gene: TRBV7-9; d_gene: NA; abundance: few; j_gene: TRBJ1-2; CDR3aa: CASSSPGGGESDYTF; CDR3nt: TGTGCCAGCAGCTCCCCCGGAGGGGGGGAGTCTGACTACACCTTC
v_gene: TRBV28; d_gene: NA; abundance: NA; j_gene: TRBJ2-3; CDR3aa: CASSLPRTSTDTQYF; CDR3nt: TGTGCCAGCAGTTTACCACGGACTTCCACAGATACGCAGTATTTT
v_gene: TRBV2; d_gene: TRBD1; abundance: once; j_gene: TRBJ2-1; CDR3aa: CASSRQGVHEQFF; CDR3nt: TGTGCCAGCAGCCGACAGGGAGTGCATGAGCAGTTCTTC
v_gene: TRBV7-9; d_gene: TRBD1; abundance: once; j_gene: TRBJ2-1; CDR3aa: CASSLSGGSYNEQFF; CDR3nt: TGTGCCAGCAGCTTATCAGGGGGCTCCTACAATGAGCAGTTCTTC
v_gene: TRBV9; d_gene: NA; abundance: NA; j_gene: TRBJ2-2; CDR3aa: CASSASSTGELFF; CDR3nt: TGTGCCAGCAGCGCCTCGTCCACCGGGGAGCTGTTTTTT
v_gene: TRBV2; d_gene: NA; abundance: NA; j_gene: TRBJ2-1; CDR3aa: CASSQGLTYNEQFF; CDR3nt: TGTGCCAGCAGTCAGGGGCTAACCTACAATGAGCAGTTCTTC
v_gene: TRBV9; d_gene: NA; abundance: NA; j_gene: TRBJ1-1; CDR3aa: CASSVAGGTTEAFF; CDR3nt: TGTGCCAGCAGCGTAGCGGGGGGGACCACTGAAGCTTTCTTT
v_gene: TRBV13; d_gene: TRBD1; abundance: NA; j_gene: TRBJ1-1; CDR3aa: CASSLGGDSRTEAFF; CDR3nt: TGTGCCAGCAGCTTAGGAGGGGACAGTCGCACTGAAGCTTTCTTT
v_gene: TRBV28; d_gene: NA; abundance: NA; j_gene: TRBJ2-2; CDR3aa: CASMGGQYTGELFF; CDR3nt: TGTGCCAGCATGGGCGGACAGTACACCGGGGAGCTGTTTTTT
v_gene: TRBV7-9; d_gene: NA; abundance: NA; j_gene: TRBJ1-1; CDR3aa: CASKTQNTEAFF; CDR3nt: TGTGCCAGCAAAACCCAGAACACTGAAGCTTTCTTT
v_gene: TRBV15; d_gene: NA; abundance: NA; j_gene: TRBJ2-7; CDR3aa: CATKGVSYEQYF; CDR3nt: TGTGCCACCAAAGGGGTTTCCTACGAGCAGTACTTC
v_gene: TRBV7-6; d_gene: NA; abundance: NA; j_gene: TRBJ2-1; CDR3aa: CASSRDGIEGRNEQFF; CDR3nt: TGTGCCAGCAGCCGAGACGGAATTGAGGGGAGGAATGAGCAGTTCTTC
v_gene: TRBV15; d_gene: NA; abundance: NA; j_gene: TRBJ1-1; CDR3aa: CATSGRDTEAFF; CDR3nt: TGTGCCACCAGCGGTAGGGACACTGAAGCTTTCTTT
v_gene: TRBV7-3; d_gene: NA; abundance: NA; j_gene: TRBJ2-2; CDR3aa: CASSLKGEATGELFF; CDR3nt: TGTGCCAGCAGCTTAAAAGGGGAGGCAACCGGGGAGCTGTTTTTT
v_gene: TRBV6-5; d_gene: TRBD1; abundance: NA; j_gene: TRBJ1-4; CDR3aa: CASSRTQGAREKLFF; CDR3nt: TGTGCCAGCAGCCGAACACAGGGGGCTCGTGAAAAACTGTTTTTT
v_gene: TRBV7-9; d_gene: TRBD1; abundance: NA; j_gene: TRBJ2-1; CDR3aa: CASRTGVTEQFF; CDR3nt: TGTGCCAGCAGAACAGGGGTGACTGAGCAGTTCTTC
v_gene: TRBV7-2; d_gene: NA; abundance: few; j_gene: TRBJ2-3; CDR3aa: CASSLQGLAVDTQYF; CDR3nt: TGTGCCAGCAGCCTGCAGGGGCTAGCGGTTGATACGCAGTATTTT
v_gene: TRBV6-4; d_gene: NA; abundance: NA; j_gene: TRBJ1-5; CDR3aa: CASSREGGDGQPQHF; CDR3nt: TGTGCCAGCAGCCGCGAGGGGGGTGACGGTCAGCCCCAGCATTTT
v_gene: TRBV6-1; d_gene: TRBD1; abundance: NA; j_gene: TRBJ2-4; CDR3aa: CASQRDREHIQYF; CDR3nt: TGTGCCTCTCAGAGGGACAGGGAACACATTCAGTACTTC
v_gene: TRBV28; d_gene: TRBD2; abundance: NA; j_gene: TRBJ2-5; CDR3aa: CASTGGGREVVETQYF; CDR3nt: TGTGCCAGCACCGGGGGTGGGCGGGAGGTTGTGGAGACCCAGTACTTC
v_gene: TRBV27; d_gene: NA; abundance: once; j_gene: TRBJ2-2; CDR3aa: CASSPPRQENTGELFF; CDR3nt: TGTGCCAGCAGCCCCCCCAGACAGGAAAACACCGGGGAGCTGTTTTTT
v_gene: TRBV4-1; d_gene: NA; abundance: NA; j_gene: TRBJ1-3; CDR3aa: CASSQETGTSGNTIYF; CDR3nt: TGCGCCAGCAGCCAAGAGACAGGTACCTCTGGAAACACCATATATTTT
v_gene: TRBV5-1; d_gene: TRBD1; abundance: few; j_gene: TRBJ1-4; CDR3aa: CASSASGTGGEKLFF; CDR3nt: TGCGCCAGCAGCGCCTCCGGGACAGGGGGCGAAAAACTGTTTTTT
v_gene: TRBV2; d_gene: NA; abundance: NA; j_gene: TRBJ2-7; CDR3aa: CATQSRLSYEQYF; CDR3nt: TGTGCCACCCAAAGTCGGCTCTCCTACGAGCAGTACTTC
v_gene: TRBV19; d_gene: NA; abundance: NA; j_gene: TRBJ2-7; CDR3aa: CASSIVGAVSYEQYF; CDR3nt: TGTGCCAGTAGTATTGTAGGGGCGGTGTCCTACGAGCAGTACTTC
v_gene: TRBV6-5; d_gene: NA; abundance: NA; j_gene: TRBJ2-1; CDR3aa: CASSYSLDYSEQFF; CDR3nt: TGTGCCAGCAGTTACTCCCTCGACTACTCTGAGCAGTTCTTC
v_gene: TRBV11-2; d_gene: NA; abundance: NA; j_gene: TRBJ1-1; CDR3aa: CASSLVRNTEAFF; CDR3nt: TGTGCCAGCAGCTTAGTACGGAACACTGAAGCTTTCTTT
v_gene: TRBV29-1; d_gene: NA; abundance: NA; j_gene: TRBJ1-2; CDR3aa: CSAQEMGGNYGYTF; CDR3nt: TGCAGCGCCCAAGAGATGGGGGGGAACTATGGCTACACCTTC
v_gene: TRBV19; d_gene: TRBD1; abundance: NA; j_gene: TRBJ2-1; CDR3aa: CASSSGTGGGNEQFF; CDR3nt: TGTGCCAGTAGTAGTGGGACAGGGGGCGGGAATGAGCAGTTCTTC
v_gene: TRBV19; d_gene: NA; abundance: NA; j_gene: TRBJ1-1; CDR3aa: CASSFRDGEAFF; CDR3nt: TGTGCCAGTAGTTTTCGGGACGGTGAAGCTTTCTTT
v_gene: TRBV19; d_gene: TRBD1; abundance: NA; j_gene: TRBJ1-3; CDR3aa: CASTDRVVNTIYF; CDR3nt: TGTGCCAGTACCGACAGGGTGGTGAACACCATATATTTT
v_gene: TRBV11-2; d_gene: TRBD2; abundance: NA; j_gene: TRBJ2-1; CDR3aa: CASSLFPAGAPNEQFF; CDR3nt: TGTGCCAGCAGCTTATTTCCCGCGGGAGCACCCAATGAGCAGTTCTTC